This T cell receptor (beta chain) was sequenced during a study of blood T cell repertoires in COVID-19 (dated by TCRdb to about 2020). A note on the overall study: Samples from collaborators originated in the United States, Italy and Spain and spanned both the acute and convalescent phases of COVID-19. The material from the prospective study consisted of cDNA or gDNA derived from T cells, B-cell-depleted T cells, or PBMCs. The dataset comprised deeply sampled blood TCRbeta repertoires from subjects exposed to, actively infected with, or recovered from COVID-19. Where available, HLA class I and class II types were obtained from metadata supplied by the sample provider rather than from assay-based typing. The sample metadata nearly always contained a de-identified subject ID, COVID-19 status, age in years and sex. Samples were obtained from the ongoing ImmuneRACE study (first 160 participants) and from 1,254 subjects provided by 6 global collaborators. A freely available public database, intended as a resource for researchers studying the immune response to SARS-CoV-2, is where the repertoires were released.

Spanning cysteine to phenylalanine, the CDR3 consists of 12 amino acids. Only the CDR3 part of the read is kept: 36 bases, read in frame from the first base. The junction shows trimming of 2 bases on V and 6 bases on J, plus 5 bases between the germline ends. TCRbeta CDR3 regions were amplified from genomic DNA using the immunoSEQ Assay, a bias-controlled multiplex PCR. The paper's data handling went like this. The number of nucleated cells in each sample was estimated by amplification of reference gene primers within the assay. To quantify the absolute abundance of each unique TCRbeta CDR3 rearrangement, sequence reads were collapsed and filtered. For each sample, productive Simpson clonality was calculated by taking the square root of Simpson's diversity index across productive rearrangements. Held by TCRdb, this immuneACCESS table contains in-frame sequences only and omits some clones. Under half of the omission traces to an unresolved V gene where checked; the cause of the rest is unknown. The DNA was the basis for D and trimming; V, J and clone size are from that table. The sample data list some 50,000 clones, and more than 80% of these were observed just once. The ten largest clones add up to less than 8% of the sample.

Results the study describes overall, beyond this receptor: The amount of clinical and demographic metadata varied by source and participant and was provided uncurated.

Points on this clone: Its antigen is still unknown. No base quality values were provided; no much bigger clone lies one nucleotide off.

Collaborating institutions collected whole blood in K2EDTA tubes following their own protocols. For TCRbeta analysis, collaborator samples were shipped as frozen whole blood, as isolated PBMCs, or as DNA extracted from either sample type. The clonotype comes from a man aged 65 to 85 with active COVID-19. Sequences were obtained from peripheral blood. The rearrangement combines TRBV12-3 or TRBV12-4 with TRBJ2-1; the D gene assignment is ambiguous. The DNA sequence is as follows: TGTGCCAGCAGTTTACAGTTCAATGAGCAGTTCTTC. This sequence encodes CASSLQFNEQFF.